The rows below give T cell receptor beta chains drawn from one sample of a study of shared clonotypes between healthy human individuals. TCRdb's table, derived via immunoSEQ multiplex PCR, lists solely in-frame clones and lacks some. There are more than 2 million clones in the sample; 93% occur only once, and approximately 1.7% lies in the top ten. Sequenced: naive CD8+ T cells from PBMCs. These receptor sequences come from a man between 18 and 29 years old in good health. Some clones in this sample may be carry-over from other donors' samples. CDR3s include the opening cysteine and the closing phenylalanine or tryptophan. D genes are given only for firm matches. The size field is filled for only some rows; it gives once, few, many or a size class.

v_call,j_call,d_call,clone_size,cdr3_nt,cdr3_aa
TRBV27,TRBJ1-1,-,-,TGTGCCAGCAGTCGATTAATCCGCTACGCCAAGGACACTGAAGCTTTCTTT,CASSRLIRYAKDTEAFF
TRBV30,TRBJ2-1,-,-,TGTGCCTGGAGTGTTCTAGCTGGCGAGCAGTTCTTC,CAWSVLAGEQFF
TRBV28,TRBJ2-7,-,-,TGTGCCAGCTCTGGGGGACTCTCGAAAAGCTCCTACGAGCAGTACTTC,CASSGGLSKSSYEQYF
TRBV2,TRBJ2-7,-,-,TGTGCCAGCCGCCCTGGGGGCGGGAGTTTGTCCTACGAGCAGTACTTC,CASRPGGGSLSYEQYF
TRBV13,TRBJ2-7,TRBD1,-,TGTGCCAGCAGCGCCTTGTCGATGACAGGGAAATTCTACGAGCAGTACTTC,CASSALSMTGKFYEQYF
TRBV2,TRBJ1-2,-,-,TGTGCCAGCAGTGGAGGTGACGGCTACACCTTC,CASSGGDGYTF
TRBV27,TRBJ1-2,TRBD1,-,TGTGCCAGCAGAATAATAAGTCAGGGGGGCAGGTATGGCTACACCTTC,CASRIISQGGRYGYTF
TRBV5-1,TRBJ2-1,TRBD2,-,TGCGCCAGCAGCATGGGGACTAGCGGGAAACTTTACAATGAGCAGTTCTTC,CASSMGTSGKLYNEQFF
TRBV2,TRBJ2-7,-,-,TGTGCCAGCAGTTGGACCGCTAACTACGAGCAGTACTTC,CASSWTANYEQYF
TRBV5-1,TRBJ2-1,TRBD1,once,TGCGCCAGCAGCTTTGGGACAGGGGTCATGGAGCAGTTCTTC,CASSFGTGVMEQFF
TRBV5-6,TRBJ2-3,-,-,TGTGCCAGCAGCTTGGCCCGCCAGCACCCCCTCGATACGCAGTATTTT,CASSLARQHPLDTQYF
TRBV6-6,TRBJ1-3,-,-,TGTGCCAGCAGCCTCAGGGGTAAAGCAAACACCATATATTTT,CASSLRGKANTIYF
TRBV29-1,TRBJ2-3,-,-,TGCAGCGCCCTTCCCGCAGATACGCAGTATTTT,CSALPADTQYF
TRBV7-8,TRBJ2-3,-,-,TGTGCCAGCACCCCGGGGGACGGAAGCACAGATACGCAGTATTTT,CASTPGDGSTDTQYF
TRBV18,TRBJ2-2,-,-,TGTGCCAGCTCACCGGCAGGATTAAACACCGGGGAGCTGTTTTTT,CASSPAGLNTGELFF
TRBV11-1,TRBJ2-7,-,-,TGTGCCAGCAGCTTGACCCCGGGCGCCTACGAGCAGTACTTC,CASSLTPGAYEQYF
TRBV4-1,TRBJ2-7,-,-,TGCGCCAGCAGCCAAGGCGTTACCATAAGCTACGAGCAGTACTTC,CASSQGVTISYEQYF
TRBV9,TRBJ2-1,TRBD2,-,TGTGCCAGCAGCGTAAACTCTAGAGGGACTAAGTCCATCAATGAGCAGTTCTTC,CASSVNSRGTKSINEQFF
TRBV2,TRBJ1-4,-,-,TGTGCCAGCTTAGTTTCTCTGGGGGGGGAAAAACTGTTTTTT,CASLVSLGGEKLFF
TRBV27,TRBJ2-7,-,-,TGTGCCAGCAGTCCGCAGGGCTCCTACGAGCAGTACTTC,CASSPQGSYEQYF
TRBV6-5,TRBJ2-7,-,-,TGTGCCAGCAGTACAGGGAAGGGCGAGCAGTACTTC,CASSTGKGEQYF
TRBV27,TRBJ2-1,-,-,TGTGCCAGCAGGATTGGGAATTACAATGAGCAGTTCTTC,CASRIGNYNEQFF
TRBV4-2,TRBJ1-1,-,-,TGTGCCAGCAGCTCCCCACGGGGACAGAACACTGAAGCTTTCTTT,CASSSPRGQNTEAFF
TRBV7-9,TRBJ2-7,-,-,TGTGCCAGCAGCTTAGACCCCGGGTTACCATACGAGCAGTACTTC,CASSLDPGLPYEQYF
TRBV6-4,TRBJ1-2,-,-,TGTGCCAGCAGCGACAAGAACTATGGCTACACCTTC,CASSDKNYGYTF
TRBV7-2,TRBJ2-2,TRBD2,-,TGTGCCAGACACTCAGCGGGGACCACCGGGGAGCTGTTTTTT,CARHSAGTTGELFF
TRBV9,TRBJ2-3,-,-,TGTGCCAGCAGCGCCCGACAGAGCACAGATACGCAGTATTTT,CASSARQSTDTQYF
TRBV13,TRBJ1-1,-,-,TGTGCCATCAGTGATTTAGGCCCAACGGGTGAAGCTTTCTTT,CAISDLGPTGEAFF
TRBV9,TRBJ2-2,TRBD2,-,TGTGCCAGCAGCGGAACTAGCGGGAGGCAGACCGGGGAGCTGTTTTTT,CASSGTSGRQTGELFF
TRBV10-3,TRBJ1-1,-,-,TGTGCCTCAGGGTTTAGTACTGAAGCTTTCTTT,CASGFSTEAFF
TRBV18,TRBJ2-1,-,-,TGTGCCAGCGTCACCGGGGACGCCAACCCCAATGAGCAGTTCTTC,CASVTGDANPNEQFF
TRBV14,TRBJ1-2,-,-,TGTGCCAGCAGCCAAGCGAGGGGCGGTGGCTACACCTTC,CASSQARGGGYTF
TRBV9,TRBJ2-2,-,-,TGTGCCAGCAGCCGGACGACGACCGGGGAGCTGTTTTTT,CASSRTTTGELFF
TRBV29-1,TRBJ2-2,TRBD2,-,TGCAGCGTTGCTGGGACTAGCGGGAGTCCCGGGGAGCTGTTTTTT,CSVAGTSGSPGELFF
TRBV6-6,TRBJ2-7,-,once,TGTGCCAGCAGTATAAACGGGCTTATCAACGAGCAGTACTTC,CASSINGLINEQYF
TRBV19,TRBJ2-2,TRBD1,-,TGTGCCAGTAATAACAGGGGGCGCACCGGGGAGCTGTTTTTT,CASNNRGRTGELFF
TRBV10-2,TRBJ2-5,TRBD1,-,TGCGCCAGCAGCCTCCCCGGGACAGACCAAGAGACCCAGTACTTC,CASSLPGTDQETQYF
TRBV7-6,TRBJ2-1,-,once,TGTGCCAGCAGCTTATCTACAGGGTCCAAGAGCTCCTACAATGAGCAGTTCTTC,CASSLSTGSKSSYNEQFF
TRBV7-9,TRBJ1-6,-,once,TGTGCCAGCAGACCGACAGAGGGCATTAATTCACCCCTCCACTTT,CASRPTEGINSPLHF